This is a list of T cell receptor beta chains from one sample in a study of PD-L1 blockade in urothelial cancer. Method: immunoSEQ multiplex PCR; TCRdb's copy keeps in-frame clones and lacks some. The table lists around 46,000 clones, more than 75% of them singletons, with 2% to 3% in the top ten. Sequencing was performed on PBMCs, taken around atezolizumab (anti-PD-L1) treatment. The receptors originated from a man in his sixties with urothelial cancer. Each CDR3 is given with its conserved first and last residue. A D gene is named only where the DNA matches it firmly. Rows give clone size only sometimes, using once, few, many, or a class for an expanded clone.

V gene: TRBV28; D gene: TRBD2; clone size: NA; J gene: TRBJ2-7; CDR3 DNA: TGTGCCAGCAGCAAACTAGCGGGGCCCTACGAGCAGTACTTC; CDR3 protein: CASSKLAGPYEQYF
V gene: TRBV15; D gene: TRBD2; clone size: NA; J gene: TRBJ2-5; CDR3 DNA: TGTGCCACCAGCAGAGATCTTAGCGGGGGGATAATTCAAGAGACCCAGTACTTC; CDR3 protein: CATSRDLSGGIIQETQYF
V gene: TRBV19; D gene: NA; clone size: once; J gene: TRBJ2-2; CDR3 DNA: TGTGCCAGTAGTCCCTGGCAGAACACCGGGGAGCTGTTTTTT; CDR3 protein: CASSPWQNTGELFF
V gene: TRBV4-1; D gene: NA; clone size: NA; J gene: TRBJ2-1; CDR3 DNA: TGCGCCAGCAGCCAAGATCTGGGGAGCTCCTACAATGAGCAGTTCTTC; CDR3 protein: CASSQDLGSSYNEQFF
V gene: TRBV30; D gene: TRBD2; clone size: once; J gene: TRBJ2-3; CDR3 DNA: TGTGCCTGGGATAGCGGGGGGGCCGCGGATACGCAGTATTTT; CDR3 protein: CAWDSGGAADTQYF
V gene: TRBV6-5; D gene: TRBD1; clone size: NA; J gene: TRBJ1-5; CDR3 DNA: TGTGCCAGCAGCCTGGGACAGAGAAATCAGCCCCAGCATTTT; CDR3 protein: CASSLGQRNQPQHF
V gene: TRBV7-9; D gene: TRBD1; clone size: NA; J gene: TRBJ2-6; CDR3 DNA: TGTGCCAGCAGCCTTTTACAGGGGGCTAGCTCTGGGGCCAACGTCCTGACTTTC; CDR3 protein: CASSLLQGASSGANVLTF
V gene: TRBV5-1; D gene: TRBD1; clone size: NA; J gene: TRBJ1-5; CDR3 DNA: TGCGCCAGCAGCTTGGGGACAGGGGACGGCAATCAGCCCCAGCATTTT; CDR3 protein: CASSLGTGDGNQPQHF
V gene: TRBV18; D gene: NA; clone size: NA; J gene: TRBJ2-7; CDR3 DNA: TGTGCCAGCTCACCACAGACTAGCTCCTACGAGCAGTACTTC; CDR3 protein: CASSPQTSSYEQYF
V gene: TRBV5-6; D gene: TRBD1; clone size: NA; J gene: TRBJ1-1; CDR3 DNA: TGTGCCAGCAGCGGGGGACAGCAGATTCCGAACACTGAAGCTTTCTTT; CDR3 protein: CASSGGQQIPNTEAFF
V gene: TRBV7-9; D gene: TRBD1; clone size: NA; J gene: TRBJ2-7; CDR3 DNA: TGTGCCAGCAGCCCCGGGACAGTGCTTACCAACTACGAGCAGTACTTC; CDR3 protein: CASSPGTVLTNYEQYF